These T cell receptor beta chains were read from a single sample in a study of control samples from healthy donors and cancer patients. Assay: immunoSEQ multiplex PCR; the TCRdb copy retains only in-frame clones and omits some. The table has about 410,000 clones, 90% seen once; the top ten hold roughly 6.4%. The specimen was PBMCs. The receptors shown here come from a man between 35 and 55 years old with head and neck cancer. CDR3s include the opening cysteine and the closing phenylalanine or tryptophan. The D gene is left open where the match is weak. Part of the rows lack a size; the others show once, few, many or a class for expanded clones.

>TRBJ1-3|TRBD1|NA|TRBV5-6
TGTGGCAGCATGGGACAGGGAAGTGGAAACACCATATATTTT
CGSMGQGSGNTIYF
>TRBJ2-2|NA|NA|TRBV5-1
TGCGCCAGCAGCTTGGTCTCCGGGGAGCTGTTTTTT
CASSLVSGELFF
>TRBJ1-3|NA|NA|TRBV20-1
TGCAGTGCCAGAACTGGAAACACCATATATTTT
CSARTGNTIYF
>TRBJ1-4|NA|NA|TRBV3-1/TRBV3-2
TGTGCCAGCAGCCGGAGGGGGGGCGAAAAACTGTTTTTT
CASSRRGGEKLFF
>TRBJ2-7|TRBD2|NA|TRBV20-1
TGCAGTGCTAGTGGGGGACTAGCGGGGACCTACGAGCAGTACTTC
CSASGGLAGTYEQYF
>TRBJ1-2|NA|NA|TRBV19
TGTGCCAGTAGTGTGAGGGGAGCTAACTATGGCTACACCTTC
CASSVRGANYGYTF
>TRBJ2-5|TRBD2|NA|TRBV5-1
TGCGCCAGCAGCGGGGGACTAATCCAAGAGACCCAGTACTTC
CASSGGLIQETQYF
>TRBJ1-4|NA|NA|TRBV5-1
TGCGCCAGCAGCTTAACAGGCTCAACTAATGAAAAACTGTTTTTT
CASSLTGSTNEKLFF
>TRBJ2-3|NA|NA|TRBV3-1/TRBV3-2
TGTGCCAGCAGCCTCTCCATGGGGACCTACACAGATACGCAGTATTTT
CASSLSMGTYTDTQYF
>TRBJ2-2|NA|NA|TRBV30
TGTGCCTGGAGTGTCACTAGCACCGGGGAGCTGTTTTTT
CAWSVTSTGELFF
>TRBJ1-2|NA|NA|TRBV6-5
TGTGCCAGCAGTTACAACGGGGCTAACTATGGCTACACCTTC
CASSYNGANYGYTF
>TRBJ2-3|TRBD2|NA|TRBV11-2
TGTGCCAGCAGCTTAGTCGGCGGGAGCCGCACAGATACGCAGTATTTT
CASSLVGGSRTDTQYF
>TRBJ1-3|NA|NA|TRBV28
TGTGCCAGCAGTTTATTGGATCTCGGGGTGGGAAACACCATATATTTT
CASSLLDLGVGNTIYF
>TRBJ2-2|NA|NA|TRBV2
TGTGCCAGCGCTCCTTACACCGGGGAGCTGTTTTTT
CASAPYTGELFF
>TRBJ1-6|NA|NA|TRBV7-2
TGTGCCAGCAGCTTAGGTCCGGGGGAAGGATCCTATAATTCACCCCTCCACTTT
CASSLGPGEGSYNSPLHF
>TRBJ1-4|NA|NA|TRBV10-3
TGTGCCATCAGTGAGTCGGGGGGCGGAGAAAAACTGTTTTTT
CAISESGGGEKLFF
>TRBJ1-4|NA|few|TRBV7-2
TGTGCCAGCAGCTTAGAGACCGGGACGGAAAAACTGTTTTTT
CASSLETGTEKLFF
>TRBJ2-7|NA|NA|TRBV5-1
TGCGCCAGCAGCTTAGATGCTTACGAGCAGTACTTC
CASSLDAYEQYF
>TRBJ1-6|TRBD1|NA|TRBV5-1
TGCGCCAGCAGCTGGTCCGGGACAGAAGATTCACCCCTCCACTTT
CASSWSGTEDSPLHF
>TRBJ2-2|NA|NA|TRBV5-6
TGTGCCAGCAGGCTGCAGGGGTCCCGGGAGCTGTTTTTT
CASRLQGSRELFF
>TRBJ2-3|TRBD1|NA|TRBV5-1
TGCGCCAGCAGCCCCCGGGACAGTTCGGATACGCAGTATTTT
CASSPRDSSDTQYF
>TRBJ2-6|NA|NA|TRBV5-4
TGTGCCAGCAGCTTGGGGACGGGCTCTGGGGCCAACGTCCTGACTTTC
CASSLGTGSGANVLTF
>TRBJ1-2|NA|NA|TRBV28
TGTGCCAGCAGTACCCTAACGGGGGCCTATGGCTACACCTTC
CASSTLTGAYGYTF
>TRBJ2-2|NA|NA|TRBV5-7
TGTGCCAGCAGCTTGTCCAGGAACACCGGGGAGCTGTTTTTT
CASSLSRNTGELFF
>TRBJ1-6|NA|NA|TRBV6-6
TGTGCCAGCAGTCGCAAGGATTCACCCCTCCACTTT
CASSRKDSPLHF
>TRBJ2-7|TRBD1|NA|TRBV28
TGTGCCAGCAGCCCGACAGGGGGCTCCTACGAGCAGTACTTC
CASSPTGGSYEQYF
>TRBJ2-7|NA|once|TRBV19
TGTGCCAGTAGTATCCCGCGGGCAGGGATCGGCGAGCAGTACTTC
CASSIPRAGIGEQYF
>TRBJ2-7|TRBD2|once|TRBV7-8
TGTGCCAGCAGTTTACAGACTAGCGGGAGAAAGAGGGACTCCTACGAGCAGTACTTC
CASSLQTSGRKRDSYEQYF
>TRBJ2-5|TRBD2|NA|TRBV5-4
TGTGCCAGCAGCATTCCCGGGACTAGCGGGAGGGGGGGAGAGACCCAGTACTTC
CASSIPGTSGRGGETQYF
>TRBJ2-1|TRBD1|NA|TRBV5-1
TGCGCCAGCAGCCCGGACAGGGCGAATGAGCAGTTCTTC
CASSPDRANEQFF
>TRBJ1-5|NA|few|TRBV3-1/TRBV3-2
TGTGCCAGCAGCCAAGGTGGGGGGCGGTGGAACAATCAGCCCCAGCATTTT
CASSQGGGRWNNQPQHF
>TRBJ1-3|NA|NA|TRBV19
TGTGCCAGTAGATCATGGGGACGCGACTCTGGAAACACCATATATTTT
CASRSWGRDSGNTIYF
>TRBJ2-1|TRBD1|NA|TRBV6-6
TGTGCCAGCAGTTACCCCCAGGGGGTATCCTACAATGAGCAGTTCTTC
CASSYPQGVSYNEQFF
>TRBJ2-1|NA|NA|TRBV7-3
TGTGCCAGCAGCTTATTACGGGATCCTAATGAGCAGTTCTTC
CASSLLRDPNEQFF
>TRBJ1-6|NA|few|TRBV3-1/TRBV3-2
TGTGCCAGCAGCCGGGGATCGAGCTCCTATAATTCACCCCTCCACTTT
CASSRGSSSYNSPLHF
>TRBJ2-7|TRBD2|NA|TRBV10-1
TGCGCCAGCAGTGAGTCCGGGACTAGCATGCCCGAGCAGTACTTC
CASSESGTSMPEQYF
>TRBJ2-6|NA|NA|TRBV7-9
TGTGCCAGCAGCTCGATGCGCGGCTCTGGGGCCAACGTCCTGACTTTC
CASSSMRGSGANVLTF
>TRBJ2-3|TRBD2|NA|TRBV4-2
TGTGCCAGCAGCCAAGACGGGGGGGCGAAACCTTGGGGCACAGATACGCAGTATTTT
CASSQDGGAKPWGTDTQYF
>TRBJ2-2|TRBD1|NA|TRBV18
TGTGCCAGCTCACTATTATCACCGGGACAGGCAACCGGGGAGCTGTTTTTT
CASSLLSPGQATGELFF
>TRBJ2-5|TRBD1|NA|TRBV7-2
TGTGCCAGCAGCCCCGGGACAGTAAAACAAGAGACCCAGTACTTC
CASSPGTVKQETQYF
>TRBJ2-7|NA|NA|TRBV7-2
TGTGCCAGCAGCTTAGAGGGGTCTTCCTACGAGCAGTACTTC
CASSLEGSSYEQYF
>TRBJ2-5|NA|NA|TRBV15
TGTGCCACCAGCAGAGATCCTAGCGTGGAGACCCAGTACTTC
CATSRDPSVETQYF
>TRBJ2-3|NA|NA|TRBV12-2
TGTGCAAGTCGCTCCGAGTGGGTGGACGACTCAGATACGCAGTATTTT
CASRSEWVDDSDTQYF
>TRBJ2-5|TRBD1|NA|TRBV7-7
TGTGCTAGCAGCTTAGACAGGGGCAGCGGAGAGACCCAGTACTTC
CASSLDRGSGETQYF
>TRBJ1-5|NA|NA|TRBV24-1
TGTGCCACCAGATCCGGGAGCGGCAATCAGCCCCAGCATTTT
CATRSGSGNQPQHF
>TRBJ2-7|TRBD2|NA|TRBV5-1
TGCGCCAGCAGCTTGGGCTCGGGACTAGCGGGTTCCGAGCAGTACTTC
CASSLGSGLAGSEQYF
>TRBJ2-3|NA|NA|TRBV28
TGTGCCAGCCCCCCCACGATCATTTCTGAAACAGATACGCAGTATTTT
CASPPTIISETDTQYF
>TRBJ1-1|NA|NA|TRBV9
TGTGCCAGCAGCGCCCGGTGGCGGACAGAAGCTTTCTTT
CASSARWRTEAFF
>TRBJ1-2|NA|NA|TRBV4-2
TGTGCCAGCAGCCCTGTGGGAGGGGGTAACTATGGCTACACCTTC
CASSPVGGGNYGYTF
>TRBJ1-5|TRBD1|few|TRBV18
TGTGCCAGCTCAGCCGGGACAGGGATTCAGCCCCAGCATTTT
CASSAGTGIQPQHF
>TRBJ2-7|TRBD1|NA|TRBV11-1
TGTGCCAGCAGCTTAGTACCGGGACAGACCTACGAGCAGTACTTC
CASSLVPGQTYEQYF
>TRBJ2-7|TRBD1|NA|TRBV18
TGTGCCAGCTCCCAGGTTGGGACAGGCTCGAGCTCCTACGAGCAGTACTTC
CASSQVGTGSSSYEQYF
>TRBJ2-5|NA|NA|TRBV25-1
TGTGCCAGCAGTGAATGGGACACCCAGTACTTC
CASSEWDTQYF